Sequencing of this T cell receptor beta chain was carried out in a study of T-cell memory formation after mild COVID-19. TCRdb redid the calling of the 5' RACE reads with MiXCR, one entry per CDR3 protein. This table has 300,000 to 400,000 distinct CDR3 sequences, around 15% appearing once. This clonotype came up a few times. The CDR3 consists of 16 residues. The ends were cut back, 0 bases at V and 3 bases at J, with 14 bases in the middle. Per the germline V gene, CDR1 is MGHRA and CDR2 is YSYEKL. The TCR was taken from a man younger than 35 who had mild COVID-19 (a few samples of this study predate the infection). Cell type and time point are not known. V is TRBV4-1 and J is TRBJ1-1; TRBD1 is a possible D gene (5 bases). Material for sequencing was PBMCs or a T cell subset sorted from them (not recorded which). The CDR3 reads CASSQDKGAGDTEAFF. For the CDR3, the DNA is TGCGCCAGCAGCCAAGATAAAGGGGCTGGGGACACTGAAGCTTTCTTT.